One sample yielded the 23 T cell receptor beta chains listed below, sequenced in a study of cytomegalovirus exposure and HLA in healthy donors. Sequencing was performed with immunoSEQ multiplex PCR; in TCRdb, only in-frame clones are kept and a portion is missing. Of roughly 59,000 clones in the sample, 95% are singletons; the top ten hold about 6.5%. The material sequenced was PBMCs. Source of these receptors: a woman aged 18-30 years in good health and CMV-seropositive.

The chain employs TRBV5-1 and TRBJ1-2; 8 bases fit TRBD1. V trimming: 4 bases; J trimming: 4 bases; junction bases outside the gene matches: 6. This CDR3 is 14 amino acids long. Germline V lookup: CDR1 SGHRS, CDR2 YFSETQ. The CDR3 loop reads CASSNRTGSYGYTF. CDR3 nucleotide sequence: TGCGCCAGCAGCAATAGGACAGGGTCCTATGGCTACACCTTC. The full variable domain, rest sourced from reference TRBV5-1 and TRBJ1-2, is KAGVTQTPRYLIKTRGQQVTLSCSPISGHRSVSWYQQTPGQGLQFLFEYFSETQRNKGNFPGRFSGRQFSNSRSEMNVSTLELGDSALYLCASSNRTGSYGYTFGSGTRLTVV.

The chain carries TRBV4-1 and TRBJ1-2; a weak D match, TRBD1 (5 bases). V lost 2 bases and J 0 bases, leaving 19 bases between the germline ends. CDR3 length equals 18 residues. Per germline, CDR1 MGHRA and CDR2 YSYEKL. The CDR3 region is CASSQFRDPGGANYGYTF. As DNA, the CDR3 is TGCGCCAGCAGCCAATTCCGGGACCCGGGAGGGGCTAACTATGGCTACACCTTC.

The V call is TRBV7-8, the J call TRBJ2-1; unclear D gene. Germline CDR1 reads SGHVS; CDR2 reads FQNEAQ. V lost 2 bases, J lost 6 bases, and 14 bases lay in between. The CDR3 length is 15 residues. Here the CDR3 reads CASSLRRLNLNEQFF. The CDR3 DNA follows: TGTGCCAGCAGCTTACGCCGGTTAAATCTCAATGAGCAGTTCTTC. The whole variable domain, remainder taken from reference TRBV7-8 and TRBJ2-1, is GAGVSQSPRYKVAKRGQDVALRCDPISGHVSLFWYQQALGQGPEFLTYFQNEAQLDKSGLPSDRFFAERPEGSVSTLKIQRTQQEDSAVYLCASSLRRLNLNEQFFGPGTRLTVL.

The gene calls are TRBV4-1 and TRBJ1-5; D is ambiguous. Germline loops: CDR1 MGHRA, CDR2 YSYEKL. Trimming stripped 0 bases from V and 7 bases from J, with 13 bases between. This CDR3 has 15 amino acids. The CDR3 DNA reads TGCGCCAGCAGCCAAGATGTGACTTCCTCGCAGCCCCAGCATTTT. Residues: CASSQDVTSSQPQHF.

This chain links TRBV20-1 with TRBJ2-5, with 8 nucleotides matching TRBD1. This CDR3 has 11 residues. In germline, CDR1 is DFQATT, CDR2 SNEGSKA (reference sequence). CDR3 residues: CVLHRGETQYF. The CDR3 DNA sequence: TGCGTCCTCCACAGGGGGGAGACCCAGTACTTC.

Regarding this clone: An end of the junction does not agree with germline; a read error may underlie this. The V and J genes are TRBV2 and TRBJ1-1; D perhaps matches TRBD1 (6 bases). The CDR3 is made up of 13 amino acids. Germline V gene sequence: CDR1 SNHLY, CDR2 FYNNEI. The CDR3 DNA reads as TGTGCCAGCAGGGAAGTCACAGGGCAGGGGGCTTTCTTT. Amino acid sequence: CASREVTGQGAFF.

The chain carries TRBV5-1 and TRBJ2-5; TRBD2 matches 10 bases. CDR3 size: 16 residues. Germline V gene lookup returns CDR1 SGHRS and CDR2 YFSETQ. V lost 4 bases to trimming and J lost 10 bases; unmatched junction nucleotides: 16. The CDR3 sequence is CASSPELAGYGEDQYF. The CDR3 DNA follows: TGCGCCAGCAGCCCGGAACTAGCGGGGTACGGTGAGGACCAGTACTTC.

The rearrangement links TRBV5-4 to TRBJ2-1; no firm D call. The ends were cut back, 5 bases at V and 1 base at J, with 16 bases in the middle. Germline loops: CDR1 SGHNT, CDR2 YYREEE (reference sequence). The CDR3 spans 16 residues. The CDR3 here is CASRPDNLWSYNEQFF. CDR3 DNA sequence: TGTGCCAGCAGGCCTGACAATCTGTGGTCCTACAATGAGCAGTTCTTC.

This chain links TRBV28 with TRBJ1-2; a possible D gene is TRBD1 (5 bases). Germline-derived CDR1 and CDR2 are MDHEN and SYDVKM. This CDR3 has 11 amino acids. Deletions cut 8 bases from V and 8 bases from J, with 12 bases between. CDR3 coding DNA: TGTGCCAGCGAACGGGACTGGGGCTACACCTTC. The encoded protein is CASERDWGYTF.

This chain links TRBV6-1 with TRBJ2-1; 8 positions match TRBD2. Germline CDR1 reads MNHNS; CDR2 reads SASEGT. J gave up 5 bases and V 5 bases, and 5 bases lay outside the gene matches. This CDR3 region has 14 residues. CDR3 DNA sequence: TGTGCCAGCAGTTCAGCGGGAGTCGACAATGAGCAGTTCTTC. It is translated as CASSSAGVDNEQFF.

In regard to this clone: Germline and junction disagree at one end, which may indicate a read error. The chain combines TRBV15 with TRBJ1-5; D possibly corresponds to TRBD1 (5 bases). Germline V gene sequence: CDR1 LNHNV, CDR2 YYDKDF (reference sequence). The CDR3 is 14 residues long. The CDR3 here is CATRRDRGNQPQHF. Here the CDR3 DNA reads TGTGCCACCAGAAGAGATAGGGGTAATCAGCCCCAGCATTTT.

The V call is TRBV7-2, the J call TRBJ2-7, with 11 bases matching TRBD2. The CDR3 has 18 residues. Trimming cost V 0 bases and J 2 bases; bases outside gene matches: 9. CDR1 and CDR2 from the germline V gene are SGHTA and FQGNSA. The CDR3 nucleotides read TGTGCCAGCAGCTTAGCCTCTAGCGGGAGGCCGAAAGCCTACGAGCAGTACTTC. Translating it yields CASSLASSGRPKAYEQYF.

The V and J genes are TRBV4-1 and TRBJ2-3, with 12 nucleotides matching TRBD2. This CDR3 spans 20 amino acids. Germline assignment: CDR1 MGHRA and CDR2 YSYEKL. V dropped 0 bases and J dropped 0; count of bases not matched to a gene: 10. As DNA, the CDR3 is TGCGCCAGCAGCCAAGAGAGTCTAGCGGGAGGGCCATCAAGCACAGATACGCAGTATTTT. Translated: CASSQESLAGGPSSTDTQYF.

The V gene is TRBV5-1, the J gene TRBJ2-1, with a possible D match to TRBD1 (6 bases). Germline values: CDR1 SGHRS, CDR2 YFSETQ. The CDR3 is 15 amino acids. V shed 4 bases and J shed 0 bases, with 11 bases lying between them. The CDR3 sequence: CASSAGVTSYNEQFF. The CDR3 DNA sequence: TGCGCCAGCAGCGCAGGGGTAACCTCCTACAATGAGCAGTTCTTC.

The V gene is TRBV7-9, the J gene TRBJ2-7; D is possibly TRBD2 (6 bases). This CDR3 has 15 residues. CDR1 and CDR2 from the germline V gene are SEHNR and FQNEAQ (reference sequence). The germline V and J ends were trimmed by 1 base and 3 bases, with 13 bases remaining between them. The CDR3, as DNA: TGTGCCAGCAGCTTAGTTGGCGGGATGGGCTACGAGCAGTACTTC. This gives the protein CASSLVGGMGYEQYF.

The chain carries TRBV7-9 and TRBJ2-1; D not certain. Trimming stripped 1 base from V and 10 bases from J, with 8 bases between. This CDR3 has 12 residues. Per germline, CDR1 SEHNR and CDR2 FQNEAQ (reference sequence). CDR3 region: CASSLDRTEQFF. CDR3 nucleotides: TGTGCCAGCAGCTTAGATCGAACAGAGCAGTTCTTC.

DNA for the CDR3: TGTGCCAGCAGCCCTAGGCTGGGAAACACCATATATTTT. This encodes CASSPRLGNTIYF. V is TRBV14 and J is TRBJ1-3, with unresolved D. Germline values: CDR1 SGHDN, CDR2 FVKESK. Trimming took off 4 bases at V and 4 bases at J, with 8 bases between the two ends. The CDR3 sequence is 13 residues long. The complete variable domain, with remaining parts taken from reference TRBV14 and TRBJ1-3, reads EAGVTQFPSHSVIEKGQTVTLRCDPISGHDNLYWYRRVMGKEIKFLLHFVKESKQDESGMPNNRFLAERTGGTYSTLKVQPAELEDSGVYFCASSPRLGNTIYFGEGSWLTVV.

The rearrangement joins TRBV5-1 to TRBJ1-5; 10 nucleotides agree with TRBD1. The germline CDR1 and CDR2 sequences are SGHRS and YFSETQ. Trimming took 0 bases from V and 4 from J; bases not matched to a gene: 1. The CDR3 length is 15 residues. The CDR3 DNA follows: TGCGCCAGCAGCTTGGGGACAGGGGGGAATCAGCCCCAGCATTTT. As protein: CASSLGTGGNQPQHF. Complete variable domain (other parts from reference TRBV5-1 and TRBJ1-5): KAGVTQTPRYLIKTRGQQVTLSCSPISGHRSVSWYQQTPGQGLQFLFEYFSETQRNKGNFPGRFSGRQFSNSRSEMNVSTLELGDSALYLCASSLGTGGNQPQHFGDGTRLSIL.

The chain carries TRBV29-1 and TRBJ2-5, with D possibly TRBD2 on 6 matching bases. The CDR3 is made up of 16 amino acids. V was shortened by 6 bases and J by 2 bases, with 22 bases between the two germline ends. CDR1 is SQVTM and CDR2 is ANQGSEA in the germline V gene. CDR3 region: CSVIRGRDSIQETQYF. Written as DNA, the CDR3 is TGCAGCGTAATCAGAGGCCGGGACTCCATTCAAGAGACCCAGTACTTC.

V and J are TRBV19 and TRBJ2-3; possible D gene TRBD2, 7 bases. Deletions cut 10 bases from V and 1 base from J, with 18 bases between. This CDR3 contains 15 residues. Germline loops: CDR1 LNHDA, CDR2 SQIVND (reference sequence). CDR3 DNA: TGTGCCACCACACGGGGGGCACTGGGCACAGATACGCAGTATTTT. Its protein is CATTRGALGTDTQYF.

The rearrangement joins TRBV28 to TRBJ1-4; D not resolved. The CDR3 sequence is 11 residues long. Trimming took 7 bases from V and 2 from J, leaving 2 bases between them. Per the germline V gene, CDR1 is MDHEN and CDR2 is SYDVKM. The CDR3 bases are TGTGCCAGCACTACTAATGAAAAACTGTTTTTT. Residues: CASTTNEKLFF.

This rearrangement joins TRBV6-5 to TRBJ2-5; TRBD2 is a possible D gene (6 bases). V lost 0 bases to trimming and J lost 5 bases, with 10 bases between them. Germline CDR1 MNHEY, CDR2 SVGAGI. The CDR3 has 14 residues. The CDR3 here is CASSYSLARETQYF. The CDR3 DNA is TGTGCCAGCAGTTACTCCCTAGCGCGGGAGACCCAGTACTTC.

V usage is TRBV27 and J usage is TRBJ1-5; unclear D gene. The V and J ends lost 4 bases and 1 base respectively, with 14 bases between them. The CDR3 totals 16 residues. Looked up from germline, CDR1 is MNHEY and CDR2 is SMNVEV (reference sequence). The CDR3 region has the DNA TGTGCCAGCAGTTCTGGCAGAGCGTCGAGCAATCAGCCCCAGCATTTT. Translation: CASSSGRASSNQPQHF.